This T cell receptor (beta chain) was sequenced during a study of control samples from healthy donors and cancer patients. This table comes from immunoSEQ multiplex PCR, and its TCRdb copy is limited to in-frame clones, with some not included. In the table there are roughly 130,000 clones, 90% of which are singletons. Sequences were obtained from blood. This TCR was recovered from a man between 18 and 35 years old in good health.

The DNA for the CDR3 is TGCGCCAGCAGCCAAGGGACAGCTAACTATGGCTACACCTTC. It codes for CASSQGTANYGYTF. The gene calls are TRBV4-1 and TRBJ1-2; the D gene is possibly TRBD1 (6 bases). The ends were cut back, 1 base at V and 0 bases at J, with 6 bases in the middle. The CDR3 spans 14 residues. Germline assignment: CDR1 MGHRA and CDR2 YSYEKL.